The source of this T cell receptor beta chain is a study of blood T cell repertoires in COVID-19. Overall study: Sources were T cells, B-cell-depleted T cells, or PBMCs; the material itself was cDNA or gDNA.

Per the original methods: Reference gene primer amplification yielded estimated nucleated cell counts. Assay: immunoSEQ multiplex PCR; the TCRdb copy retains only in-frame clones and omits some. D and trimming come from the DNA, and the V and J calls and clone size come from that table. The table records about 42,000 clones, roughly 86% of them present only once. The CDR3 has 16 amino acids. The germline V gene has CDR1 SGHRS and CDR2 YFSETQ. The V gene lost 3 bases and the J gene lost 6 bases, with 19 bases spanning the gap. Sequencing input: peripheral blood. The clonotype originates from a man between 65 and 80 years old with acute or convalescent COVID-19. The chain recombines TRBV5-1 with TRBJ1-3, with D tentatively TRBD1 (6 bases). The CDR3 reads CASSSRRQAPVNTIYF. CDR3 sequence (DNA): TGCGCCAGCAGCTCGCGTCGACAGGCCCCTGTAAACACCATATATTTT.